The 10 T cell receptor beta chains reported below all come from one sample, sequenced in a study of cytomegalovirus exposure and HLA in healthy donors. Vbeta (60) and Jbeta (13) primers were used in the PCR. TCRdb's copy holds only in-frame clones and misses some; the assay was immunoSEQ multiplex PCR. The top ten clones hold 8.2% of a sample with fewer than 150,000 clones, about 78% of them seen once. Sequencing was carried out using PBMCs. The receptors come from a woman in her 40s in good health and CMV-seropositive.

The chain combines TRBV4-3 with TRBJ2-1; 10 nucleotides line up with TRBD1. This CDR3 spans 16 amino acids. After removal of 2 bases from V and 8 bases from J, the junction contained 9 bases not matched to a gene. CDR1 LGHNA and CDR2 YSLEER come from the germline V gene. The CDR3 DNA is TGCGCCAGCAGCCAAAGAGCCTTGACAGGGGGCCATGAGCAGTTCTTC. Residues: CASSQRALTGGHEQFF.

The CDR3 reads CASSLVSGGPFVGELFF. As DNA, the CDR3 is TGCGCCAGCAGCTTGGTTAGCGGGGGGCCTTTTGTCGGGGAGCTGTTTTTT. The chain uses TRBV5-1 and TRBJ2-2; 10 positions agree with TRBD2. Trimming at V came to 0 bases and at J to 7 bases, leaving 9 bases not matched to a gene. Germline CDR1 SGHRS, CDR2 YFSETQ. This CDR3 region has 17 residues. The entire variable domain, with the rest obtained from reference TRBV5-1 and TRBJ2-2, is as follows: KAGVTQTPRYLIKTRGQQVTLSCSPISGHRSVSWYQQTPGQGLQFLFEYFSETQRNKGNFPGRFSGRQFSNSRSEMNVSTLELGDSALYLCASSLVSGGPFVGELFFGEGSRLTVL.

In this sample, this clone turned up once. This rearrangement joins TRBV9 to TRBJ1-1; D gene ambiguous. V gave up 0 bases and J gave up 6 bases, with 12 bases separating them. Germline V CDR1 and CDR2: SGDLS, YYNGEE. The CDR3 consists of 14 residues. CDR3 sequence: CASSVAGRISEAFF. The CDR3 coding sequence is TGTGCCAGCAGCGTAGCCGGTAGAATTTCTGAAGCTTTCTTT.

The rearrangement uses TRBV6-4 and TRBJ2-3, with 7 bases aligning to TRBD2. Trimming at V came to 4 bases and at J to 3 bases, leaving 4 bases not matched to a gene. From germline, CDR1 is MRHNA and CDR2 SNTAGT. The CDR3 loop spans 14 amino acids. This chain's CDR3 is CASSVTSKTDTQYF. The DNA of the CDR3 is TGTGCCAGCAGTGTGACTAGCAAAACAGATACGCAGTATTTT.

This chain joins TRBV11-2 and TRBJ2-3, with 7 bases lining up with TRBD2. Germline V lookup: CDR1 SGHAT, CDR2 FQNNGV. This CDR3 is built from 16 residues. Unmatched junction bases numbered 14, after V lost 7 bases and J lost 4 bases. This CDR3 reads CASNRLGGKNSDTQYF. The CDR3 nucleotides are TGTGCCAGCAACCGGTTGGGGGGGAAGAACTCAGATACGCAGTATTTT.

This sequence joins TRBV5-1 and TRBJ2-3, with D maybe TRBD2 (5 bases). V lost 4 bases and J 6 bases, leaving 18 bases between the germline ends. CDR3 length equals 15 residues. Germline assignment: CDR1 SGHRS and CDR2 YFSETQ. The CDR3: CASSPRSGTGDTQYF. CDR3 nucleotide sequence: TGCGCCAGCAGCCCTCGAAGCGGCACCGGGGATACGCAGTATTTT.

This clone was detected a few times. DNA for the CDR3: TGCGCCAGCAGCCAAGAGGATTGGAGGGGCTACACCTTC. Translating gives CASSQEDWRGYTF. This chain links TRBV4-1 with TRBJ1-2, with unresolved D. The V and J ends lost 0 bases and 8 bases respectively, with 10 bases between them. In germline, CDR1 is MGHRA, CDR2 YSYEKL. The CDR3 has 13 amino acids.

The V call is TRBV19, the J call TRBJ2-5; no clear D gene. There are 13 residues in the CDR3. Looked up from germline, CDR1 is LNHDA and CDR2 is SQIVND (reference sequence). V gave up 1 base and J gave up 6 bases, with 9 bases separating them. This chain's CDR3 is CASSIGLLKTQYF. The CDR3 DNA sequence: TGTGCCAGTAGTATAGGACTTCTGAAGACCCAGTACTTC.

J is TRBJ2-7 and V is TRBV5-1, with 9 positions matching TRBD1. Germline-derived CDR1 and CDR2 are SGHRS and YFSETQ. CDR3 length: 14 amino acids. V gave up 4 bases and J gave up 7 bases; unmatched junction bases: 9. The CDR3 reads CASSLPGQGKEQYF. The DNA of the CDR3 is TGCGCCAGCAGCCTTCCGGGACAGGGAAAAGAGCAGTACTTC.

The chain joins TRBV21-1 to TRBJ1-2; the table's D call TRBD1 went unverified against the DNA. TRBV21-1 has pseudogene status. The CDR3 extends over 13 amino acids. This chain's CDR3 is CASTGTGIYGYTF. For the CDR3, the DNA is TGTGCCAGCACCGGGACAGGGATCTATGGCTACACCTTC.